The 10 T cell receptor beta chains listed next were all sequenced from one sample in a study of human T cells and chemical hapten exposure. TCRdb re-analysed the RACE reads in MiXCR, keeping a single row per CDR3 protein. The sample holds about 130,000 distinct CDR3 sequences, roughly 9% seen once. Time point in this sample: healthy volunteer bleed at 2 weeks. Extraction yielded total RNA from whole blood (unfractionated). Sequenced: whole blood. Receptors originate from a male donor in good health. Some clones in this sample may be carry-over from other donors' samples.

This clonotype was found once. The CDR3 DNA is TGTGCCAGTAGTATAGGGGCAGGGGGCCTCTATAGCAATCAGCCCCAGCATTTT. Its translation is CASSIGAGGLYSNQPQHF. The chain links TRBV19 to TRBJ1-5, with 8 bases that match TRBD1. Germline V CDR1 and CDR2: LNHDA, SQIVND (reference sequence). After removal of 1 base from V and 0 bases from J, the junction contained 8 bases not matched to a gene. The length of the CDR3 is 18 residues.

In its sample, this clonotype was seen a few times. The genes are TRBV27 and TRBJ2-5, with 9 bases identical to TRBD1. Germline CDR1 and CDR2: MNHEY and SMNVEV (reference sequence). This CDR3 region has 17 residues. J was trimmed by 5 bases and V by 4 bases; bases with no gene match: 14. The CDR3 reads CASSSPARGQGRETQYF. The CDR3 nucleotides are TGTGCCAGCAGTTCCCCCGCCCGGGGACAGGGTCGGGAGACCCAGTACTTC.

This clonotype came up a few times. The rearrangement joins TRBV7-6 to TRBJ1-4; D is unclear. Germline V gives CDR1 SGHVS, CDR2 FNYEAQ. V dropped 5 bases and J dropped 0 bases, with 7 bases sitting between them. The CDR3 covers 14 residues. The CDR3 bases are TGTGCCAGCAGCCAAGATGCAACTAATGAAAAACTGTTTTTT. As protein: CASSQDATNEKLFF.

The chain has TRBV29-1 and TRBJ1-5; TRBD1 matches at 7 bases. V shed 7 bases, J shed 5 bases, and the junction held 11 bases outside the gene matches. There are 14 residues in the CDR3. CDR1 and CDR2 from the germline V gene are SQVTM and ANQGSEA. The CDR3 loop is CSAWDSAWDQPQHF. The CDR3 DNA reads as TGCAGCGCCTGGGACAGTGCATGGGATCAGCCCCAGCATTTT.

The genes are TRBV10-3 and TRBJ2-7; 11 nucleotides line up with TRBD1. Per germline, CDR1 ENHRY and CDR2 SYGVKD. This CDR3 is built from 16 residues. J was trimmed by 5 bases and V by 6 bases; bases with no gene match: 12. CDR3 residues: CAIRRTGGDLLHEQYF. The CDR3 DNA follows: TGTGCCATCAGACGGACAGGGGGCGACCTTCTCCACGAGCAGTACTTC.

This clonotype was seen more than once but under ten times. The chain has TRBV7-8 and TRBJ2-7; the D is unclear. In germline, CDR1 is SGHVS, CDR2 FQNEAQ. The CDR3 totals 15 residues. With 1 base removed from V and 10 bases from J, the gap between germline ends came to 20 bases. The CDR3 sequence is CASSLVQDQVQGQYF. CDR3 in DNA: TGTGCCAGCAGCTTAGTGCAGGATCAGGTCCAAGGACAGTACTTC.

This clonotype has more than one count but fewer than ten. This rearrangement joins TRBV7-9 to TRBJ2-7, with a tentative D call TRBD2 (5 bases). Germline loops: CDR1 SEHNR, CDR2 FQNEAQ (reference sequence). The CDR3 spans 16 residues. V lost 5 bases and J lost 2, with 19 bases in between. DNA of the CDR3: TGTGCCAGCAGCCCTCGGAGGATCAAGTTCGCCTACGAGCAGTACTTC. Translation: CASSPRRIKFAYEQYF.

This clonotype appeared a few times. J is TRBJ2-3 and V is TRBV2; the D is unclear. Trimming shortened V by 6 bases and J by 3 bases, and 7 bases separated the two germline ends. This CDR3 spans 12 amino acids. Germline CDR1 reads SNHLY; CDR2 reads FYNNEI. CDR3 nucleotide sequence: TGTGCCAGCAGAACCGGGACAGATACGCAGTATTTT. Translation gives CASRTGTDTQYF.

This clonotype occurred many times. V and J are TRBV12-3 or TRBV12-4 and TRBJ2-7; 8 bases align to TRBD1. The CDR3 totals 16 residues. The V and J ends lost 7 bases and 2 bases, in that order; junction bases with no gene match: 13. CDR3 sequence: CASTTTRGRGPYEQYF. The DNA for the CDR3 is TGTGCCAGCACTACGACCCGGGGCAGGGGGCCCTACGAGCAGTACTTC.

J is TRBJ1-1 and V is TRBV2, with D perhaps TRBD1 (5 bases). The V end was cut by 7 bases, the J end by 1 base, with 10 bases between. The CDR3 extends over 13 amino acids. Germline loops: CDR1 SNHLY, CDR2 FYNNEI. CDR3 DNA: TGTGCCAGCATTGGACACCCGAACACTGAAGCTTTCTTT. This sequence encodes CASIGHPNTEAFF. The full variable domain, its missing parts supplied by reference TRBV2 and TRBJ1-1, is EPEVTQTPSHQVTQMGQEVILRCVPISNHLYFYWYRQILGQKVEFLVSFYNNEISEKSEIFDDQFSVERPDGSNFTLKIRSTKLEDSAMYFCASIGHPNTEAFFGQGTRLTVV.